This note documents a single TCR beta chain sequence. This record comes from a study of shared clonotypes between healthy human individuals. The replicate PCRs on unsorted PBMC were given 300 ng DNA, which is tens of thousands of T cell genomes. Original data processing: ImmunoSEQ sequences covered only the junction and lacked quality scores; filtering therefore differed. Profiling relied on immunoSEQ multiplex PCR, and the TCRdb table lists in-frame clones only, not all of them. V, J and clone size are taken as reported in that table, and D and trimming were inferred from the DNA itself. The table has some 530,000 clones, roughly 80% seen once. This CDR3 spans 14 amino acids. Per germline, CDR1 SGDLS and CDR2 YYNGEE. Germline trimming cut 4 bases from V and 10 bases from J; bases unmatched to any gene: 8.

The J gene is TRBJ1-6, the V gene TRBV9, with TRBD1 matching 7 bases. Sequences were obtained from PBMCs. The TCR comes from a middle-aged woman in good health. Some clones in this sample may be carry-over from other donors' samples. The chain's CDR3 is CASSLDRTVSPLHF. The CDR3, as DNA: TGTGCCAGCAGCTTGGACAGGACGGTATCACCCCTCCACTTT.